The sequence of this T cell receptor beta chain was determined in a study of shared clonotypes between healthy human individuals. Study conclusions and caveats: Shared across a handful of donors were roughly 5% of the naive CD4 clonotypes.

The sample holds one count of this clone. What it binds is not known. Trimming left V 4 bases short and J 0 bases short, with 15 bases between. Germline CDR1 SGDLS, CDR2 YYNGEE. CDR3 length equals 16 residues. Generated by immunoSEQ multiplex PCR, the TCRdb table keeps only in-frame clones and is missing some. Among millions of clones listed, more than 80% were seen once. The chain links TRBV9 to TRBJ2-3; D is perhaps TRBD2 (5 bases). The sequenced material came from naive CD4+ T cells from PBMCs. As for subset: CD45RA+ positively selected. The clonotype comes from a man aged 18 to 30 in good health. Some clones in this sample may be carry-over from other donors' samples. The CDR3 DNA reads as TGTGCCAGCAGCTCTCCCTTGGGGAGCAGCACAGATACGCAGTATTTT. This encodes CASSSPLGSSTDTQYF.